Presented here are 12 T cell receptor beta chains from one specimen sequenced in a study of siplizumab effects on memory and regulatory T cells. Sequencing used immunoSEQ multiplex PCR; TCRdb keeps in-frame clones, though not all of them. The data show over 85,000 clones, approximately 90% seen once. Sequenced: CD4+ T cells sorted from blood. These receptors were taken from a human donor in good health.

The chain carries TRBV5-1 and TRBJ1-1, with 7 bases matching TRBD1. J gave up 6 bases and V 3 bases, and 14 bases lay outside the gene matches. The CDR3 runs 16 residues. CDR1 and CDR2 from the germline V gene are SGHRS and YFSETQ. This CDR3 is CASSSLQRQGGPEAFF. Written as DNA, the CDR3 is TGCGCCAGCAGCTCCCTTCAAAGACAGGGCGGACCTGAAGCTTTCTTT.

CDR3 in amino acids: CASSERGRGNQPQHF. The CDR3 nucleotides are TGTGCCAGCAGTGAGAGGGGGAGGGGCAATCAGCCCCAGCATTTT. The chain has TRBV2 and TRBJ1-5; tentative D call: TRBD1 (6 bases). The CDR3 sequence is 15 residues long. The V gene lost 3 bases and the J gene lost 2 bases, with 11 bases spanning the gap. The germline V gene encodes CDR1 SNHLY and CDR2 FYNNEI.

This chain links TRBV19 with TRBJ1-3; D is unclear. The CDR3 extends over 14 amino acids. V gave up 7 bases and J gave up 0 bases, with 10 bases separating them. Germline V CDR1 and CDR2: LNHDA, SQIVND (reference sequence). Written as DNA, the CDR3 is TGTGCCAGTAAAGAAAGATACTCTGGAAACACCATATATTTT. Protein product: CASKERYSGNTIYF.

This sequence joins TRBV4-1 and TRBJ2-4; the D call may be TRBD1 or TRBD2 (6 bases each). Trimming took off 1 base at V and 0 bases at J, with 19 bases between the two ends. From germline, CDR1 is MGHRA and CDR2 YSYEKL. CDR3 size: 19 residues. This CDR3 reads CASSQGGGRQALAKNIQYF. CDR3 DNA sequence: TGCGCCAGCAGCCAAGGAGGGGGGAGGCAAGCTCTAGCCAAAAACATTCAGTACTTC.

There are a few counts of this clone. The CDR3 sequence: CASSILGGGYGYTF. CDR3 nucleotides: TGTGCCAGTAGTATCCTCGGGGGCGGGTATGGCTACACCTTC. This chain uses TRBV19 with TRBJ1-2, with D possibly matching TRBD1 (6 bases). Germline assignment: CDR1 LNHDA and CDR2 SQIVND (reference sequence). This CDR3 is 14 amino acids long. V was clipped by 3 bases and J by 5 bases, with 13 bases between them.

V is TRBV11-2 and J is TRBJ1-2; perhaps TRBD1 as D (6 bases). Germline CDR1 and CDR2: SGHAT and FQNNGV. This CDR3 is 18 amino acids long. The V end lost 1 base, the J end lost 4 bases, and 22 bases lay between the germline ends. CDR3 residues: CASSLGRGRWTTGYGYTF. CDR3 coding DNA: TGTGCCAGCAGCTTAGGAAGGGGGAGGTGGACTACGGGCTATGGCTACACCTTC.

The gene calls are TRBV18 and TRBJ1-3; 10 nucleotides line up with TRBD1. Germline V lookup: CDR1 KGHSH, CDR2 LQKENI. This CDR3 has 18 residues. J lost 1 base, V lost 0 bases, and 6 bases had no gene match. The CDR3 loop reads CASSPPGQGIRSGNTIYF. The CDR3, as DNA: TGTGCCAGCTCACCACCGGGACAGGGGATTCGGTCTGGAAACACCATATATTTT.

This sequence joins TRBV28 and TRBJ1-3; maybe TRBD1 (6 bases). The CDR3 spans 13 residues. CDR1 is MDHEN, CDR2 SYDVKM, per germline. V was shortened by 7 bases and J by 4 bases, with 11 bases between the two germline ends. CDR3 protein: CASNRARGNTIYF. The CDR3 DNA reads as TGTGCCAGCAACAGGGCAAGGGGAAACACCATATATTTT.

The J gene is TRBJ2-1, the V gene TRBV7-9; TRBD2 aligns across 9 bases. Trimming cost V 5 bases and J 4 bases; bases outside gene matches: 6. Germline CDR1 reads SEHNR; CDR2 reads FQNEAQ (reference sequence). The CDR3 is 15 amino acids. Here the CDR3 DNA reads TGTGCCAGCAGCCCAAGCGGGAGGAGGTACAATGAGCAGTTCTTC. Its translation: CASSPSGRRYNEQFF.

The genes are TRBV28 and TRBJ1-4; no definite D call. V shed 5 bases and J shed 8 bases, with 6 bases lying between them. CDR3 length equals 11 residues. Germline CDR1 reads MDHEN; CDR2 reads SYDVKM. The CDR3 DNA follows: TGTGCCAGCAGTCTGGGAGAAAAACTGTTTTTT. As protein: CASSLGEKLFF.

V and J are TRBV29-1 and TRBJ1-4; D gene uncertain. Germline V lookup: CDR1 SQVTM, CDR2 ANQGSEA. The length of the CDR3 is 12 residues. V was cut by 4 bases and J by 11 bases, with 14 bases left in between. CDR3 residues: CSVAHGERKLFF. The DNA for the CDR3 is TGCAGCGTTGCCCACGGCGAGAGGAAACTGTTTTTT.

CDR3 in amino acids: CASSPGGGVNEQFF. The CDR3 DNA reads TGTGCCAGCAGCCCTGGGGGTGGAGTTAATGAGCAGTTCTTC. V and J are TRBV7-6 and TRBJ2-1; either TRBD1 or TRBD2 may supply D (5 bases each). This CDR3 is 14 amino acids long. CDR1 is SGHVS, CDR2 FNYEAQ, per germline. Trimming stripped 5 bases from V and 7 bases from J, with 15 bases between.